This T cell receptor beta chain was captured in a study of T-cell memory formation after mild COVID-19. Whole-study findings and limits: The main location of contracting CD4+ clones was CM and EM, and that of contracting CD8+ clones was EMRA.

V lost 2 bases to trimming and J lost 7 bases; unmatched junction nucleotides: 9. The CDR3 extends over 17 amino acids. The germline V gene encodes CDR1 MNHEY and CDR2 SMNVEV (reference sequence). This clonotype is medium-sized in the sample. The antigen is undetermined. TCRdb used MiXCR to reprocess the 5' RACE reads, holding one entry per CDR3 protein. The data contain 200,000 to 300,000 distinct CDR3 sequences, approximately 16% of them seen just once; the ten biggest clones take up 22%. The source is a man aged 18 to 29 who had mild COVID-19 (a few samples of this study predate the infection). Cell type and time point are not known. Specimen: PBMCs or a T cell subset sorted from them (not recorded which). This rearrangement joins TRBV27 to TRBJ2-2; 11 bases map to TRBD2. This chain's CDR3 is CASSLLIAGGQGGELFF. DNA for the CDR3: TGTGCCAGCAGTTTACTTATAGCGGGGGGGCAAGGCGGGGAGCTGTTTTTT.